This TCR beta chain derives from a study of blood T cell repertoires in COVID-19. Overall study context: The United States, Italy and Spain were the sources of the acute and convalescent COVID-19 samples. PBMCs, B-cell-depleted T cells, or T cells provided the cDNA or gDNA that made up the material.

Generated by immunoSEQ multiplex PCR, the TCRdb table keeps only in-frame clones and is missing some. Of about 230,000 clones in the sample, just under 90% were seen once. Participants' own reports of clinical history determined their cohort assignment. Germline values: CDR1 SQVTM, CDR2 ANQGSEA. The CDR3 has 16 amino acids. The trim removed 6 bases at V and 4 bases at J, leaving 10 bases unmatched. Specimen: PBMCs or T cells enriched from blood (not recorded which). The chain joins TRBV29-1 to TRBJ2-6, with 9 positions matching TRBD1. The TCR comes from a woman in her twenties or thirties with acute COVID-19. CDR3 amino acids: CSVHTGGAVGANVLTF. CDR3 coding DNA: TGCAGCGTGCATACAGGGGGCGCGGTAGGGGCCAACGTCCTGACTTTC.